These 15 T cell receptor beta chains were sequenced from one sample in a study of blood T cell repertoires in COVID-19. TCRdb's copy holds only in-frame clones and misses some; the assay was immunoSEQ multiplex PCR. In the table there are just over 350,000 clones, about 88% of which are singletons. What was sequenced was peripheral blood. Receptors originate from a woman aged 55-75 years with COVID-19, enrolled during active disease.

V usage is TRBV6-5 and J usage is TRBJ2-1, with 12 bases aligning to TRBD1. The CDR3 length is 15 residues. J was trimmed by 8 bases and V by 6 bases; bases with no gene match: 8. The germline gives CDR1 MNHEY, CDR2 SVGAGI. The CDR3 is CASRPRDRGLDEQFF. CDR3 DNA: TGTGCCAGCAGGCCCCGGGACAGGGGGCTCGATGAGCAGTTCTTC.

The chain has TRBV7-6 and TRBJ2-7; D is possibly TRBD1 (5 bases). V dropped 1 base and J dropped 3 bases, with 13 bases sitting between them. Germline V gene data show CDR1 as SGHVS and CDR2 as FNYEAQ. The CDR3 runs 15 residues. CDR3 DNA: TGTGCCAGCAGCTTAGGACGCCGACAGTGCTACGAGCAGTACTTC. Residues: CASSLGRRQCYEQYF. Full variable domain (remainder filled in from reference TRBV7-6 and TRBJ2-7): GAGVSQSPRYKVTKRGQDVALRCDPISGHVSLYWYRQALGQGPEFLTYFNYEAQQDKSGLPNDRFSAERPEGSISTLTIQRTEQRDSAMYRCASSLGRRQCYEQYFGPGTRLTVT.

This clone has a single count. V usage is TRBV6-1 and J usage is TRBJ1-2; the D gene is possibly TRBD1 (5 bases). CDR1 and CDR2 (germline): MNHNS, SASEGT. This CDR3 comprises 15 residues. Trimming cost V 3 bases and J 7 bases, with 18 bases left between them. The CDR3 bases are TGTGCCAGCAGTGATTTACCCGGCAGGGCACTTGGCTACACCTTC. Encoded protein: CASSDLPGRALGYTF.

The CDR3 nucleotides read TGTGCCAGTAACGCTATCGGGGGGCAACACGAGCAGTACTTC. Translating it yields CASNAIGGQHEQYF. This chain uses TRBV19 with TRBJ2-7, with TRBD2 as a possible D gene (7 bases). Germline CDR1 reads LNHDA; CDR2 reads SQIVND (reference sequence). CDR3 size: 14 residues. Trimming removed 7 bases at V and 5 bases at J, with 18 bases between. Full variable domain (rest looked up from reference TRBV19 and TRBJ2-7): DGGITQSPKYLFRKEGQNVTLSCEQNLNHDAMYWYRQDPGQGLRLIYYSQIVNDFQKGDIAEGYSVSREKKESFPLTVTSAQKNPTAFYLCASNAIGGQHEQYFGPGTRLTVT.

The rearrangement joins TRBV7-9 to TRBJ2-5; 12 bases match TRBD1. Germline V gene data show CDR1 as SEHNR and CDR2 as FQNEAQ (reference sequence). The CDR3 length is 17 residues. The junction had 9 bases not matched to a gene; V was cut back by 3 bases and J by 4 bases. The CDR3 is CASSFTQGQGARETQYF. The CDR3, as DNA: TGTGCCAGCAGCTTTACCCAGGGACAGGGGGCTCGAGAGACCCAGTACTTC.

V is TRBV11-3 and J is TRBJ2-3, with unresolved D. From germline, CDR1 is SGHNT and CDR2 YENEEA. The CDR3 sequence is 15 residues long. Between the trimmed V and J ends, which lost 5 bases and 5 bases, there was a span of 17 bases. CDR3 region: CASSLTGLAQDTQYF. CDR3 nucleotides: TGTGCCAGCAGCCTAACGGGTCTCGCGCAAGATACGCAGTATTTT.

The V and J genes are TRBV6-6 and TRBJ1-1; 8 nucleotides match TRBD1. Germline lookup yields CDR1 MNHNY and CDR2 SVGAGI (reference sequence). The CDR3 runs 12 residues. Trimming at V came to 6 bases and at J to 11 bases, leaving 8 bases not matched to a gene. CDR3 nucleotide sequence: TGTGCCAGCAGACCCCCGGACAGGGATGCTTTCTTT. It yields the protein CASRPPDRDAFF.

The chain carries TRBV5-8 and TRBJ2-6, with TRBD1 as a possible D gene (6 bases). CDR1 is SGHTS and CDR2 is YDEGEE in the germline V gene. This CDR3 has 17 amino acids. Trimming stripped 4 bases from V and 3 bases from J, with 17 bases between. This CDR3 reads CASSIHNGGFGANVLTF. CDR3 sequence (DNA): TGTGCCAGCAGCATCCACAATGGGGGCTTTGGGGCCAACGTCCTGACTTTC.

A single count supports this clone. The rearrangement joins TRBV6-5 to TRBJ2-7, with TRBD1 matching 7 bases. V gave up 10 bases and J gave up 6 bases; unmatched junction bases: 18. Germline V gives CDR1 MNHEY, CDR2 SVGAGI. The CDR3 is 15 amino acids. The DNA of the CDR3 is TGTGCCACCGACAGAGCGAGGACAGGAGCCTCCGAGCAGTACTTC. It codes for CATDRARTGASEQYF.

V gene TRBV6-6 combines with J gene TRBJ1-1; tentatively, D is TRBD1 (5 bases). The V and J ends lost 2 bases and 1 base respectively, with 8 bases between them. Germline CDR1 reads MNHNY; CDR2 reads SVGAGI (reference sequence). CDR3 length: 14 amino acids. The CDR3 spells CASSYGGENTEAFF. The CDR3, as DNA: TGTGCCAGCAGTTACGGGGGGGAGAACACTGAAGCTTTCTTT.

This chain uses TRBV5-1 with TRBJ2-1; D remains ambiguous. V lost 4 bases to trimming and J lost 2 bases, with 10 bases between them. The V gene's germline CDR1 is SGHRS and CDR2 YFSETQ. The CDR3 is 14 amino acids. The CDR3: CASSPMVTYNEQFF. DNA of the CDR3: TGCGCCAGCAGCCCTATGGTAACCTACAATGAGCAGTTCTTC. The whole variable domain, remainder taken from reference TRBV5-1 and TRBJ2-1, is KAGVTQTPRYLIKTRGQQVTLSCSPISGHRSVSWYQQTPGQGLQFLFEYFSETQRNKGNFPGRFSGRQFSNSRSEMNVSTLELGDSALYLCASSPMVTYNEQFFGPGTRLTVL.

The CDR3 sequence: CASSLGSGPPYGYTF. CDR3 coding DNA: TGTGCCAGCAGCTTAGGGTCAGGTCCACCCTATGGCTACACCTTC. The chain links TRBV13 to TRBJ1-2; D not resolved. V lost 0 bases and J lost 4, with 12 bases in between. This CDR3 region has 15 residues. Germline loops: CDR1 PRHDT, CDR2 FYEKMQ (reference sequence). The complete variable domain, with remaining parts taken from reference TRBV13 and TRBJ1-2, reads AAGVIQSPRHLIKEKRETATLKCYPIPRHDTVYWYQQGPGQDPQFLISFYEKMQSDKGSIPDRFSAQQFSDYHSELNMSSLELGDSALYFCASSLGSGPPYGYTFGSGTRLTVV.

On this clone itself: One base away lies a much larger clone, so this may be a sequencing read error. The gene calls are TRBV11-2 and TRBJ1-1; unclear D gene. CDR3 length: 13 residues. V lost 3 bases and J 1 base, leaving 6 bases between the germline ends. CDR1 is SGHAT and CDR2 is FQNNGV in the germline V gene. CDR3 in DNA: TGTGCCAGCAGCTTTTCAGAGAACACTGAAGCTTTCTTT. It is translated as CASSFSENTEAFF.

This clone has a single count. V gene TRBV5-4 combines with J gene TRBJ1-2; D possibly corresponds to TRBD1 (6 bases). There are 14 residues in the CDR3. The V end lost 5 bases, the J end lost 5 bases, and 16 bases lay between the germline ends. Germline V gene sequence: CDR1 SGHNT, CDR2 YYREEE (reference sequence). The CDR3 here is CASSQAGADYGYTF. In DNA, the CDR3 is TGTGCCAGCAGTCAGGCAGGGGCAGATTATGGCTACACCTTC.

V is TRBV6-4 and J is TRBJ2-7; D perhaps matches TRBD2 (6 bases). Per germline, CDR1 MRHNA and CDR2 SNTAGT. The CDR3 is made up of 14 amino acids. V was cut by 6 bases and J by 4 bases, with 16 bases left in between. CDR3 region: CASREGLTRYEQYF. CDR3 DNA: TGTGCCAGCAGGGAGGGCCTTACAAGGTACGAGCAGTACTTC.